These 20 T cell receptor beta chains were sequenced from one sample in a study of T cell responses to AZD1222 COVID-19 vaccine. Assay used: immunoSEQ multiplex PCR; TCRdb lists only in-frame clones, some missing. The table includes about 110,000 clones, about 90% detected once. The sequencing here drew on peripheral blood, taken on day 0 of AZD1222 vaccination. Every receptor here comes from an adult in good health.

The chain has TRBV2 and TRBJ2-5; tentatively, D is TRBD2 (5 bases). V was shortened by 6 bases and J by 1 base, with 15 bases between the two germline ends. CDR3 length: 15 amino acids. The germline gives CDR1 SNHLY, CDR2 FYNNEI. CDR3 sequence reads: CASSRRRSGQETQYF. The CDR3 DNA reads TGTGCCAGCAGCCGACGTCGCAGCGGCCAAGAGACCCAGTACTTC.

The chain carries TRBV7-9 and TRBJ1-6; a weak D match, TRBD1 (5 bases). V was pared by 1 base and J by 1 base, with 5 bases between. Germline CDR1 SEHNR, CDR2 FQNEAQ (reference sequence). This CDR3 is built from 15 residues. CDR3 loop: CASSLGGSYNSPLHF. DNA for the CDR3: TGTGCCAGCAGCTTAGGGGGGTCCTATAATTCACCCCTCCACTTT.

V gene TRBV6-5 combines with J gene TRBJ1-5; D is ambiguous. The CDR3 runs 14 residues. Germline V gene sequence: CDR1 MNHEY, CDR2 SVGAGI. The V end lost 6 bases, the J end lost 0 bases, and 9 bases lay between the germline ends. The CDR3 loop reads CASSFYDSNQPQHF. As DNA, the CDR3 is TGTGCCAGCAGCTTTTACGATAGCAATCAGCCCCAGCATTTT.

The chain employs TRBV19 and TRBJ1-5, with 8 bases aligning to TRBD1. Per germline, CDR1 LNHDA and CDR2 SQIVND (reference sequence). V shed 10 bases, J shed 8 bases, and the junction held 22 bases outside the gene matches. This CDR3 is built from 17 residues. The CDR3 nucleotides are TGTGCCACTTCAACTTGGGAGCAGGGGGCTCGAAGCAAGCCCCAGCATTTT. Its protein product is CATSTWEQGARSKPQHF.

The chain carries TRBV19 and TRBJ2-5; perhaps TRBD1 as D (7 bases). The V and J ends lost 3 bases and 1 base respectively, with 12 bases between them. Germline CDR1 is LNHDA and CDR2 is SQIVND (reference sequence). The CDR3 has 15 amino acids. The CDR3 is CASSMRDSIQETQYF. The CDR3 DNA reads TGTGCCAGTAGTATGCGGGACAGTATCCAAGAGACCCAGTACTTC.

This chain joins TRBV5-1 and TRBJ2-1; TRBD1 matches at 7 bases. Germline V gene lookup returns CDR1 SGHRS and CDR2 YFSETQ. The CDR3 runs 15 residues. V was pared by 4 bases and J by 3 bases, with 7 bases of the junction left unmatched. In DNA, the CDR3 is TGCGCCAGCAGCCCGGGACAGTACCTCTACAATGAGCAGTTCTTC. Translated: CASSPGQYLYNEQFF.

The chain joins TRBV5-1 to TRBJ1-1; 7 nucleotides agree with TRBD1. CDR1 SGHRS and CDR2 YFSETQ come from the germline V gene. This CDR3 contains 14 residues. With V trimmed by 3 bases and J by 3 bases, 5 bases remained unmatched. The CDR3 DNA is TGCGCCAGCAGCTCCACAGGGGCGGACACTGAAGCTTTCTTT. Its protein product is CASSSTGADTEAFF.

This chain links TRBV10-1 with TRBJ2-2; D remains unclear. Germline V gene lookup returns CDR1 WNHNN and CDR2 SYGVQD (reference sequence). V lost 3 bases, J lost 1 base, and 6 bases lay in between. This CDR3 has 14 amino acids. CDR3 loop: CASSEGRNTGELFF. For the CDR3, the DNA is TGCGCCAGCAGTGAAGGACGGAACACCGGGGAGCTGTTTTTT.

The J gene is TRBJ1-6, the V gene TRBV6-5, with no clear D. CDR1 is MNHEY, CDR2 SVGAGI, per germline. The CDR3 extends over 13 amino acids. Trimming stripped 9 bases from V and 0 bases from J, with 6 bases between. CDR3 nucleotides: TGTGCCAGTGCGAGCTCCTATAATTCACCCCTCCACTTT. Translation: CASASSYNSPLHF.

V and J are TRBV28 and TRBJ2-3, with D possibly TRBD2 on 5 matching bases. This CDR3 comprises 14 residues. Germline-derived CDR1 and CDR2 are MDHEN and SYDVKM. V was cut by 3 bases and J by 2 bases, with 9 bases left in between. The CDR3 is CASSFGGITDTQYF. In DNA form, the CDR3 reads TGTGCCAGCAGTTTTGGAGGAATCACAGATACGCAGTATTTT.

The chain recombines TRBV11-2 with TRBJ2-2; no clear D. This CDR3 comprises 11 residues. Germline loops: CDR1 SGHAT, CDR2 FQNNGV. V was shortened by 4 bases and J by 5 bases, with 2 bases between the two germline ends. CDR3 protein: CASSYTGELFF. CDR3 DNA: TGTGCCAGCAGCTATACCGGGGAGCTGTTTTTT.

The V gene is TRBV7-9, the J gene TRBJ2-6; D is unresolved. The germline gives CDR1 SEHNR, CDR2 FQNEAQ (reference sequence). V was cut by 11 bases and J by 3 bases, with 11 bases left in between. The CDR3 contains 13 residues. The CDR3 coding sequence is TGTGCCTCGTTAGGGCGTGGGGCCAACGTCCTGACTTTC. Translated, it gives CASLGRGANVLTF.

The V gene is TRBV7-9, the J gene TRBJ1-5, with D uncertain. Trimming pared 5 bases from V and 7 bases from J, leaving 12 bases between. CDR1 SEHNR and CDR2 FQNEAQ come from the germline V gene (reference sequence). This CDR3 is built from 13 residues. CDR3 nucleotide sequence: TGTGCCAGCAGCCGCAAGGGAGGACAGCCCCAGCATTTT. Translation gives CASSRKGGQPQHF.

The chain joins TRBV3-1 (or the pseudogene TRBV3-2) to TRBJ2-1; D unresolved. The germline V and J ends were trimmed by 5 bases and 11 bases, with 22 bases remaining between them. The CDR3 loop spans 15 amino acids. Germline CDR1 LGHDT, CDR2 YNNKEL (reference sequence). As DNA, the CDR3 is TGTGCCAGCAGCGCCGTTCAGATGGGTGGCGGTCAGCAGTTCTTC. It yields the protein CASSAVQMGGGQQFF.

The gene calls are TRBV5-1 and TRBJ2-7; 7 bases map to TRBD1. The germline V gene encodes CDR1 SGHRS and CDR2 YFSETQ. CDR3 size: 14 residues. Trimming removed 1 base from V and 5 bases from J; junction bases left unmatched: 6. The CDR3 bases are TGCGCCAGCAGCTTGACCCCACAGGGGAACGAGCAGTACTTC. As protein: CASSLTPQGNEQYF.

The sample holds a few counts of this clone. The chain combines TRBV19 with TRBJ1-6; D might be TRBD1 (5 bases). V lost 6 bases and J 5 bases, leaving 11 bases between the germline ends. The CDR3 sequence is 14 residues long. CDR1 is LNHDA and CDR2 is SQIVND in the germline V gene (reference sequence). CDR3 coding DNA: TGTGCCAGTAGCGGACACCTCGATAATTCACCCCTCCACTTT. It specifies CASSGHLDNSPLHF.

This chain joins TRBV27 and TRBJ2-5, with 11 bases identical to TRBD2. With V trimmed by 2 bases and J by 1 base, 9 bases remained unmatched. The CDR3 contains 18 residues. CDR1 is MNHEY and CDR2 is SMNVEV in the germline V gene (reference sequence). Here the CDR3 DNA reads TGTGCCAGCAGTTTAACTTTTGGGACTAGCGGTATCCAAGAGACCCAGTACTTC. It is translated as CASSLTFGTSGIQETQYF.

The CDR3 protein is CASSLQGNTGELFF. The CDR3 DNA reads TGTGCCAGCAGCTTACAAGGGAACACCGGGGAGCTGTTTTTT. V and J are TRBV7-2 and TRBJ2-2; D is ambiguous. From germline, CDR1 is SGHTA and CDR2 FQGNSA. The CDR3 contains 14 residues. V was trimmed by 2 bases and J by 1 base, leaving 5 bases between them.

The chain carries TRBV15 and TRBJ1-2; D may be TRBD1 (6 bases). Germline V gene sequence: CDR1 LNHNV, CDR2 YYDKDF (reference sequence). The V and J ends lost 3 bases and 2 bases respectively, with 16 bases between them. The CDR3 runs to 16 residues. CDR3 region: CATSSYRGQLNYGYTF. The DNA for the CDR3 is TGTGCCACCAGCAGCTACCGCGGACAGTTAAACTATGGCTACACCTTC.

Of note for this clone: At one end, the junction sequence differs from germline, possibly due to a read error. This chain uses TRBV4-1 with TRBJ2-5; D gene uncertain. Germline assignment: CDR1 MGHRA and CDR2 YSYEKL. The CDR3 spans 13 residues. CDR3 coding DNA: TGCGCCAGCGGCCAGCTCCTCACCGAGACCCAGTACTTC. Amino acid sequence: CASGQLLTETQYF.